This TCR beta chain was documented in a study of blood T cell repertoires in COVID-19. Study summary: Sites across the United States, Italy and Spain contributed samples from acute and convalescent COVID-19. T cells, B-cell-depleted T cells, or PBMCs supplied cDNA or gDNA.

Sequencing was performed with immunoSEQ multiplex PCR; in TCRdb, only in-frame clones are kept and a portion is missing. The sample holds some 31,000 clones; more than 60% are singletons and the top ten take 7.5% to 8%. The TCR was taken from a woman between 70 and 85 years old with active or convalescent COVID-19. Material for sequencing was peripheral blood.

The CDR3 reads CASSTGLAVSPDEQFF. The CDR3 DNA follows: TGTGCCAGCAGCACGGGACTAGCGGTTTCCCCGGATGAGCAGTTCTTC. This chain joins TRBV7-9 and TRBJ2-1; 11 nucleotides agree with TRBD2. The germline CDR1 and CDR2 sequences are SEHNR and FQNEAQ (reference sequence). The length of the CDR3 is 16 residues. The V segment lost 5 bases and the J segment 8 bases; nucleotides outside the gene matches: 11.